This TCR beta chain was captured by sequencing in a study of T cells in Graves' hyperthyroidism and ophthalmopathy. Study-wide results and caveats: Most thyroid clonotypes expanded above 0.001 were also detected in blood. Ophthalmopathy cases were set apart from stable hyperthyroidism by a 13 V-J model.

This clonotype was recorded many times. Its antigen is unknown. Ophthalmopathy patients all had a Clinical Activity Score of at least 3, a NOSPECS grade of at least 4 and disease under 3 months old. Diagnoses were made from clinical symptoms, serum measures (thyroxine and TRAb), thyroid ultrasound and orbital computed tomography. Germline lookup yields CDR1 SGHVS and CDR2 FQNEAQ. This CDR3 comprises 15 residues. Losses at the gene ends were 5 bases for V and 2 bases for J; bases not matched to a gene: 6. RNA transcripts yielded amplified TCR beta CDR3 regions. In the first-round RT-PCR of the TCR CDR3, the HTBI primer set was used. Via MiXCR, TCRdb re-called the multiplex PCR reads, giving one row per CDR3 protein. The sample records approximately 600,000 distinct CDR3 sequences, roughly 20% being singletons.

V gene TRBV7-8 combines with J gene TRBJ1-5; 7 nucleotides line up with TRBD1. The receptor's source is a man aged 30 to 45 with Graves' ophthalmopathy. Sequencing input: blood. CDR3 coding DNA: TGTGCCAGCAGCAGCGGGACAGTGGGCAATCAGCCCCAGCATTTT. Encoded protein: CASSSGTVGNQPQHF.